This TCR beta chain comes out of a study of T cells in Graves' hyperthyroidism and ophthalmopathy. What was amplified from RNA transcripts were TCR beta CDR3 regions. The primer set for the first-round RT-PCR of the TCR CDR3 was HTBI. TCRdb analysed the multiplex PCR reads with MiXCR anew, one entry per CDR3 protein. The profile shows almost 500,000 distinct CDR3 sequences, under 25% of them singletons. V dropped 4 bases and J dropped 5 bases, with 11 bases sitting between them. The germline CDR1 and CDR2 sequences are KGHSH and LQKENI. The CDR3 contains 13 residues. Turning to this clonotype: Antigen: not known.

Findings and caveats of the study: Among clonotypes expanded in thyroid above 0.001, most were also found in blood.

Patients affected by ophthalmopathy presented a Clinical Activity Score of at least 3, a NOSPECS grade of at least 4, and disease duration below 3 months. Patients with uncontrolled infections, other autoimmune diseases, pregnancy or lactation were excluded. Diagnostic assessment was based on clinical symptoms, serum thyroxine and TRAb, thyroid ultrasound and orbital computed tomography. The sample comprised blood. This receptor was taken from a woman in her 70s with Graves' ophthalmopathy. The chain carries TRBV18 and TRBJ2-5, with D perhaps TRBD2 (5 bases). DNA of the CDR3: TGTGCCAGCTCACTCGAACAGCGGGAGACCCAGTACTTC. Translating it yields CASSLEQRETQYF. Combining the CDR3 with reference TRBV18 and TRBJ2-5 gives the whole variable domain NAGVMQNPRHLVRRRGQEARLRCSPMKGHSHVYWYRQLPEEGLKFMVYLQKENIIDESGMPKERFSAEFPKEGPSILRIQQVVRGDSAAYFCASSLEQRETQYFGPGTRLLVL.